This record concerns one T cell receptor (beta chain) sequence. The data were obtained in a study of T cell responses to AZD1222 COVID-19 vaccine. TCRdb's copy holds only in-frame clones and misses some; the assay was immunoSEQ multiplex PCR. The table includes more than 85,000 clones, almost 80% detected once. Looked up from germline, CDR1 is SGHDT and CDR2 is YYEEEE. Trimming removed 4 bases at V and 5 bases at J, with 15 bases between. CDR3 length: 15 amino acids. This clonotype originated in an adult in good health. The gene calls are TRBV5-6 and TRBJ2-2; the D gene is possibly TRBD1 (7 bases). The sequencing used peripheral blood, collected on day 0 of AZD1222 vaccination. CDR3: CASSEQGRTTGELFF. The CDR3 DNA reads TGTGCCAGCAGCGAACAGGGGAGGACAACCGGGGAGCTGTTTTTT.